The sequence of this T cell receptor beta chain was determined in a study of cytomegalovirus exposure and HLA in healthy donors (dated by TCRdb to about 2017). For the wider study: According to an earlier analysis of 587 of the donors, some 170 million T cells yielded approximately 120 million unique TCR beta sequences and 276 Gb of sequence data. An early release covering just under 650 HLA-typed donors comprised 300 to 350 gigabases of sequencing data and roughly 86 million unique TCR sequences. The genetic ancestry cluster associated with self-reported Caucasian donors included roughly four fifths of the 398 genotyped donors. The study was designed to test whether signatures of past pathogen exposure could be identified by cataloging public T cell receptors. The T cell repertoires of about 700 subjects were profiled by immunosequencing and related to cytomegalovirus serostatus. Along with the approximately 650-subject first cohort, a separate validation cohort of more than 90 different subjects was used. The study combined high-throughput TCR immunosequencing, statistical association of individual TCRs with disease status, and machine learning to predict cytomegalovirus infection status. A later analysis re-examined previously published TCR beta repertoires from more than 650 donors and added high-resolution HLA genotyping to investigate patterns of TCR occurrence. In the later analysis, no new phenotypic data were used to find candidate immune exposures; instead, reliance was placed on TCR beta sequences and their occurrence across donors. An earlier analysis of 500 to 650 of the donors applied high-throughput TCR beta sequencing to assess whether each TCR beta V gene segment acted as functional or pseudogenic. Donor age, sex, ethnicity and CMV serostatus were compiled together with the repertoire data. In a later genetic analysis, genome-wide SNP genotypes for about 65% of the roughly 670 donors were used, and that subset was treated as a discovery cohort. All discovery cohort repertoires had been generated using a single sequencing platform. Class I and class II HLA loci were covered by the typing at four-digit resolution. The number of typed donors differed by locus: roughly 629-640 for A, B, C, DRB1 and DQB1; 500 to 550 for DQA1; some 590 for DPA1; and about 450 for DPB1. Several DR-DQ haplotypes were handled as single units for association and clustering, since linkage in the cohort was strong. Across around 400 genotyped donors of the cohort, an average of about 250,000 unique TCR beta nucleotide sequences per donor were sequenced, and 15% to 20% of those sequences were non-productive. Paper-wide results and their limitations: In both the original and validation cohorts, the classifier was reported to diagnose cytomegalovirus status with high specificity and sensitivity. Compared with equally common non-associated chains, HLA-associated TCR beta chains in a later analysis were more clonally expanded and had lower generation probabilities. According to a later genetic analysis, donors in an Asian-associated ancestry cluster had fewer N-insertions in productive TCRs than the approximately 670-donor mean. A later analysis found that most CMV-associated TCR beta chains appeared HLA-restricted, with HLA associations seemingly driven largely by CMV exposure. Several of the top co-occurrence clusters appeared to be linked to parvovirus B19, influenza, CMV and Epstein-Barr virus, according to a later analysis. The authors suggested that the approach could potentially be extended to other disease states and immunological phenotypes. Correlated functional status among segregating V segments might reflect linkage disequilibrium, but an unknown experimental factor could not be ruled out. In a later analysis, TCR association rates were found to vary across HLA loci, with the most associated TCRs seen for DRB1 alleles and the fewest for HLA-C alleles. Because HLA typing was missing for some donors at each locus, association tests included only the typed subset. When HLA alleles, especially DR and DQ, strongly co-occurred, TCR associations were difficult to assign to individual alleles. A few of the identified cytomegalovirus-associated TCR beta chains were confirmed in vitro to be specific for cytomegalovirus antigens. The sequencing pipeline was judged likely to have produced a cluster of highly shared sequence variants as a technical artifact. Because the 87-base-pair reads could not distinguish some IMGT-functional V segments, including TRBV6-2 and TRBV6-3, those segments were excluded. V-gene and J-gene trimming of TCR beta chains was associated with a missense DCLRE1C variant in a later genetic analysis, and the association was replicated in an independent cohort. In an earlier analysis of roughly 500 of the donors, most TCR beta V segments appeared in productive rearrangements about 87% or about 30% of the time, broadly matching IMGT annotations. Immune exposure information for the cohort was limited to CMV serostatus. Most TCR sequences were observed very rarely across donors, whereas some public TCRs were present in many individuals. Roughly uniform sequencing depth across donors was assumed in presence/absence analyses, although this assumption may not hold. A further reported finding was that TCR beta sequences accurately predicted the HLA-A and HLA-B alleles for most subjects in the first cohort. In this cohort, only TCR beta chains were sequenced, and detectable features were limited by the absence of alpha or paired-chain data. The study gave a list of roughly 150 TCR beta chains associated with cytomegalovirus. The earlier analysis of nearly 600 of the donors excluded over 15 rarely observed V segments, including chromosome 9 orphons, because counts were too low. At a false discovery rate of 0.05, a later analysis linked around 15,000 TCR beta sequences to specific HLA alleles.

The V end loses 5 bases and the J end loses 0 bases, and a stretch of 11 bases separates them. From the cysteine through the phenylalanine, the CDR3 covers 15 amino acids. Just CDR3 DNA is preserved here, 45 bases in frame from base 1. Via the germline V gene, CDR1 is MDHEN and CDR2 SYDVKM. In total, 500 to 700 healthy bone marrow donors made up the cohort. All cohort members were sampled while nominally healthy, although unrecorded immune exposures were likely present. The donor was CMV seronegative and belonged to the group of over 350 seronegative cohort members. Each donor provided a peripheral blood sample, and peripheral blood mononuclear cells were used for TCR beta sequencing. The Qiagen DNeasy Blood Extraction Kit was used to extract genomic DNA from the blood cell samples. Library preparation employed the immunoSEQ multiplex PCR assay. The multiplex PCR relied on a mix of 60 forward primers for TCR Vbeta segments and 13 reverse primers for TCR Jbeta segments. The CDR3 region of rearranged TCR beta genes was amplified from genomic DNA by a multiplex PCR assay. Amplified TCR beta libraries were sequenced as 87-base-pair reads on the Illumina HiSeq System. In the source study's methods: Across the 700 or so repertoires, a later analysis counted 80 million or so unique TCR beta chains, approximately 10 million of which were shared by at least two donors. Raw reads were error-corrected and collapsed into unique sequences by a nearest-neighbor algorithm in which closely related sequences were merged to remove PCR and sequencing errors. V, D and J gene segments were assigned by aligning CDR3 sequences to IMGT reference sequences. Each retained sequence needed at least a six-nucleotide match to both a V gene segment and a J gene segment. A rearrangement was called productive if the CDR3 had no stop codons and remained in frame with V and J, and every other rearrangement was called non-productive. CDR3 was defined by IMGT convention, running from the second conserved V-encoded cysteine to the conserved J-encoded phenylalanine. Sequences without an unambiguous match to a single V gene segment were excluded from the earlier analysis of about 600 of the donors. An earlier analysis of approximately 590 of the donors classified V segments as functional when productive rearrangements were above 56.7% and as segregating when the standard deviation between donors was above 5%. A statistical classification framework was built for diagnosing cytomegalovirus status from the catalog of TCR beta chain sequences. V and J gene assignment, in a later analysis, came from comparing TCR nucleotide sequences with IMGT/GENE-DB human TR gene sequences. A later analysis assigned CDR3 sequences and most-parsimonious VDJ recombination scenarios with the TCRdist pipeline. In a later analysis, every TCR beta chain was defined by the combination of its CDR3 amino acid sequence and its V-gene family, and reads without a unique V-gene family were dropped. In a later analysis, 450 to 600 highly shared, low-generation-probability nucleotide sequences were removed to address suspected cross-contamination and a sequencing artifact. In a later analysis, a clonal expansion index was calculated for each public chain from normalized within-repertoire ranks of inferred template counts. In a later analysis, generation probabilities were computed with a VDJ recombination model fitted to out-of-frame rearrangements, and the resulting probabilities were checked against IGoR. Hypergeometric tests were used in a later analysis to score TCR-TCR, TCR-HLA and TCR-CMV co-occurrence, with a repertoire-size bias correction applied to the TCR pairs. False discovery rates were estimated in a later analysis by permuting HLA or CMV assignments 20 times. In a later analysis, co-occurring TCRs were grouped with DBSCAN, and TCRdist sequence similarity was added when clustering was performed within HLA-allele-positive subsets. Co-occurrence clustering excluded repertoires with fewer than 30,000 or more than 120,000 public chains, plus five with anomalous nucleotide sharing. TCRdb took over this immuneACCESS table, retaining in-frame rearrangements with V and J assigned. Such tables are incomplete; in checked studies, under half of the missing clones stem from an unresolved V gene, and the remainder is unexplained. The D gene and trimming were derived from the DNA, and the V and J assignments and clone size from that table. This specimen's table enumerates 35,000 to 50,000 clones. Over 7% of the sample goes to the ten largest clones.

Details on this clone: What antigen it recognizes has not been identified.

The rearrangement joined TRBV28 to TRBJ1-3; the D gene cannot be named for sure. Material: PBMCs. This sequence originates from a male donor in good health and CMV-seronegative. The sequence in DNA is TGTGCCAGCAGTCCCCCGGCGGTCTCTGGAAACACCATATATTTT. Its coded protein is CASSPPAVSGNTIYF.